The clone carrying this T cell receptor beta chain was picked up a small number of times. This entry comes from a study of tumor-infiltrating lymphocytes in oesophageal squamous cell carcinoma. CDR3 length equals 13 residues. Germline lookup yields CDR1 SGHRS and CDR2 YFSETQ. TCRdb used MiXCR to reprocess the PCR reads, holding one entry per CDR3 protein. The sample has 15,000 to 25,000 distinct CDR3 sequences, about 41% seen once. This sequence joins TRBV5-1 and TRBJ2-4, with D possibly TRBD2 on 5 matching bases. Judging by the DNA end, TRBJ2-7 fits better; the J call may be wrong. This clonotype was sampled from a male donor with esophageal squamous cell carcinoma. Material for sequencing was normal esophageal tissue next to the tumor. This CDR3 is CASSADSSYEQYF. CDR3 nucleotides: TGCGCCAGCAGCGCGGACTCCTCCTACGAGCAGTACTTC.